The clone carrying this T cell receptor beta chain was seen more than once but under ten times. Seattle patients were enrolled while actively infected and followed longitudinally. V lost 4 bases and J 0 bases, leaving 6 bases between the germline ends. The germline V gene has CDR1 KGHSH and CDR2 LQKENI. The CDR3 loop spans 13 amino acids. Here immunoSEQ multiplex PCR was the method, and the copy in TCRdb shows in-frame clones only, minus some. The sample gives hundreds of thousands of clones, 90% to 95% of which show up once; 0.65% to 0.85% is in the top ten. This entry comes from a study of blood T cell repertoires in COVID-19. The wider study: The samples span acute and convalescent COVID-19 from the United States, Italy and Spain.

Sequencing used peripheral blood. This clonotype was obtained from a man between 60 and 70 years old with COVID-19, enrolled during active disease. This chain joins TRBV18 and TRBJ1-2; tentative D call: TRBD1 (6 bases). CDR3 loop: CASSRDTNYGYTF. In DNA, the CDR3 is TGTGCCAGCTCACGGGACACTAACTATGGCTACACCTTC. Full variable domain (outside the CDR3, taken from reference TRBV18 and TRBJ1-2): NAGVMQNPRHLVRRRGQEARLRCSPMKGHSHVYWYRQLPEEGLKFMVYLQKENIIDESGMPKERFSAEFPKEGPSILRIQQVVRGDSAAYFCASSRDTNYGYTFGSGTRLTVV.